These 9 T cell receptor beta chains came from one sample sequenced in a study of identical twins. TCRdb re-derived calls from the 5' RACE reads in MiXCR, one entry per CDR3 protein. The sample has 240,000 or so distinct CDR3 sequences, more than 9% seen once. Source material: memory T cells sorted from blood. Every receptor here comes from a man over 45 in good health.

The sample holds many counts of this clonotype. The rearrangement joins TRBV4-1 to TRBJ2-7; 9 bases agree with TRBD2. The CDR3 is 17 residues long. V dropped 0 bases and J dropped 0; count of bases not matched to a gene: 6. Germline V CDR1 and CDR2: MGHRA, YSYEKL. The CDR3 DNA sequence: TGCGCCAGCAGCCAAGATCCGCGGGAGGGAAGCTCCTACGAGCAGTACTTC. This encodes CASSQDPREGSSYEQYF.

This clonotype was observed a handful of times. The junction departs from the called germline gene at one end, perhaps through a read error. This rearrangement joins TRBV28 to TRBJ2-7; no clear D gene. CDR1 MDHEN and CDR2 SYDVKM come from the germline V gene. The CDR3 is made up of 13 amino acids. Here the CDR3 reads CASSRRTSYEQYF. The CDR3 nucleotides are TGTGCCAGCAGCCGACGGACCTCCTACGAGCAATACTTC.

Ten or more counts support this clonotype. The V call is TRBV7-8, the J call TRBJ2-2; 7 bases map to TRBD1. This CDR3 contains 16 residues. Germline V CDR1 and CDR2: SGHVS, FQNEAQ. V dropped 2 bases and J dropped 2; count of bases not matched to a gene: 5. The CDR3 DNA reads TGTGCCAGCAGCTTAATGGGACAGACTAACACCGGGGAGCTGTTTTTT. Translation: CASSLMGQTNTGELFF.

The sample holds a few counts of this clonotype. CDR3 region: CASRGGSGGYTF. The CDR3 DNA reads as TGTGCCAGCAGGGGGGGAAGCGGTGGCTACACCTTC. V usage is TRBV6-5 and J usage is TRBJ1-2; TRBD1 might be the D (5 bases). V gave up 6 bases and J gave up 7 bases, with 12 bases separating them. The CDR3 contains 12 residues. Germline values: CDR1 MNHEY, CDR2 SVGAGI.

In its sample, this clonotype was seen a few times. In nucleotides, the CDR3 is TGTGCCAGCAGAGCCGGACAGGGCTATGGCTACACCTTC. This codes for CASRAGQGYGYTF. The V gene is TRBV2, the J gene TRBJ1-2; 8 nucleotides agree with TRBD1. CDR3 length equals 13 residues. Looked up from germline, CDR1 is SNHLY and CDR2 is FYNNEI. V shed 6 bases, J shed 4 bases, and the junction held 4 bases outside the gene matches.

This clonotype showed up many times. The J gene is TRBJ1-4, the V gene TRBV5-1; D call uncertain. There are 15 residues in the CDR3. Germline values: CDR1 SGHRS, CDR2 YFSETQ. With 2 bases removed from V and 8 bases from J, the gap between germline ends came to 16 bases. The DNA for the CDR3 is TGCGCCAGCAGCTTATCGGCTCGCCTTGAAGAAAAACTGTTTTTT. This codes for CASSLSARLEEKLFF.

This clonotype was seen only a few times. Written as DNA, the CDR3 is TGTGCCAGCAGCTTAGGATCAATAGACTTCCGATACAATGAGCAGTTCTTC. Translated: CASSLGSIDFRYNEQFF. V is TRBV11-2 and J is TRBJ2-1; D unclear. From germline, CDR1 is SGHAT and CDR2 FQNNGV. This CDR3 comprises 17 residues. V lost 1 base and J lost 4, with 17 bases in between.

This clonotype was seen repeatedly, ten times or more. This chain links TRBV7-8 with TRBJ2-5, with 14 bases that match TRBD2. The junction had 3 bases not matched to a gene; V was cut back by 5 bases and J by 4 bases. This CDR3 has 15 amino acids. Per the germline V gene, CDR1 is SGHVS and CDR2 is FQNEAQ. This CDR3 is CASSEGLAGVETQYF. DNA of the CDR3: TGTGCCAGCAGCGAGGGACTAGCGGGAGTAGAGACCCAGTACTTC.

CDR3 region: CASRKGGEPQHF. The CDR3 DNA reads as TGTGCCAGCAGAAAGGGAGGGGAGCCCCAGCATTTT. This chain joins TRBV6-5 and TRBJ1-5; a weak D match, TRBD1 (5 bases). Germline CDR1 MNHEY, CDR2 SVGAGI. V was shortened by 6 bases and J by 8 bases, with 11 bases between the two germline ends. This CDR3 region has 12 residues.